This TCR beta chain was recovered during a study of blood T cell repertoires in COVID-19. Study-wide background: The United States, Italy and Spain were the sources of the acute and convalescent COVID-19 samples. In each case, the material was cDNA or gDNA derived from T cells, B-cell-depleted T cells, or PBMCs.

This clone is a singleton in its sample. The authors' processing: Estimation of nucleated cell counts relied on the amplification of reference gene primers. Generated by immunoSEQ multiplex PCR, the TCRdb table keeps only in-frame clones and is missing some. That table supplies the V and J calls and clone size; D and trimming were determined from the DNA. This sample has about 190,000 clones, with under 90% found just once. The CDR3 loop spans 15 amino acids. From germline, CDR1 is SGHRS and CDR2 YFSETQ. V lost 0 bases, J lost 0 bases, and 8 bases lay in between. The clonotype was recovered from a man in his 60s with acute or convalescent COVID-19. The rearrangement joins TRBV5-1 to TRBJ2-3, with D tentatively TRBD2 (5 bases). The specimen sequenced was peripheral blood. The CDR3 DNA sequence: TGCGCCAGCAGCTTGGAACCGGGGAGCACAGATACGCAGTATTTT. Amino acid sequence: CASSLEPGSTDTQYF.